This T cell receptor (beta chain) appears in the sequencing data of a study of T cells after yellow fever vaccination. TCRdb redid the calling of the 5' RACE reads with MiXCR, one entry per CDR3 protein. The sample lists around 550,000 distinct CDR3 sequences, roughly a fifth seen once, with more than 13% in the top ten. This clonotype was counted only a few times. The CDR3 is 10 amino acids. CDR1 DFQATT and CDR2 SNEGSKA come from the germline V gene (reference sequence). V was shortened by 5 bases and J by 5 bases, with 7 bases between the two germline ends. The receptor comes from a man between 25 and 39 years old who received the YFV17D yellow fever vaccine. The material sequenced was PBMCs, taken 15 days after the yellow fever booster vaccination. The chain combines TRBV20-1 with TRBJ2-7; D is perhaps TRBD1 (6 bases). The DNA for the CDR3 is TGCAGTGCTCGGACAGACGAGCAGTACTTC. Its protein is CSARTDEQYF.